This TCR beta chain stems from a study of blood T cell repertoires in COVID-19. The repertoire was sequenced with immunoSEQ multiplex PCR; TCRdb's copy has only in-frame clones and lacks some. This sample carries around 80,000 clones, more than 85% of them seen once, and the ten largest clones take roughly 0.58%. The CDR3 runs to 16 residues. With 0 bases clipped from V and 8 bases from J, the junction kept 13 bases outside the gene matches. In germline, CDR1 is SGHRS, CDR2 YFSETQ. The sequence came from a man between 60 and 75 years old with acute or convalescent COVID-19. V gene TRBV5-1 combines with J gene TRBJ1-2, with 7 bases lining up with TRBD1. What was sequenced was peripheral blood. In DNA, the CDR3 is TGCGCCAGCAGCTTGGCAATATATGACAGGGAAAAGGGCTACACCTTC. The encoded protein is CASSLAIYDREKGYTF.